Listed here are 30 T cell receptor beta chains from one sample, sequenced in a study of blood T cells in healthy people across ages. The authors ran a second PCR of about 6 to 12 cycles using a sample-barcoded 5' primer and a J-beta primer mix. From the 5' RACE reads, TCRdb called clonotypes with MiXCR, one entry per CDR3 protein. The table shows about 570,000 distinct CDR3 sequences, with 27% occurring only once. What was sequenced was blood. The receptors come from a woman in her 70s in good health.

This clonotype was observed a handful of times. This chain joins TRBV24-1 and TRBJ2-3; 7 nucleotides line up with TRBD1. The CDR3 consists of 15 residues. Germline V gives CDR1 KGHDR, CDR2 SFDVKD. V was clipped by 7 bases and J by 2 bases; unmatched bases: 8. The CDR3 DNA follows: TGTGCCACCAGCGGATCGACAGGGACCACAGATACGCAGTATTTT. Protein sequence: CATSGSTGTTDTQYF.

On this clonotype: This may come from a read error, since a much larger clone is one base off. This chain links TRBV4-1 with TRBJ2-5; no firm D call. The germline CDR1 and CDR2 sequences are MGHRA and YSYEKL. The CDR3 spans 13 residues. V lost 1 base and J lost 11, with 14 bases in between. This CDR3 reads CASSQGTSYGQYF. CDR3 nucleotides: TGCGCCAGCAGCCAAGGGACCTCCTACGGGCAGTACTTC.

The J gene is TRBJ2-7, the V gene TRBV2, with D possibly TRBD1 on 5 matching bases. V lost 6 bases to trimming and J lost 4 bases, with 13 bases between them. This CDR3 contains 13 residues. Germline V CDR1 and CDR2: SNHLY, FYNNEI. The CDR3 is CASRTGALYEQYF. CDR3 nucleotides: TGTGCCAGCAGAACTGGGGCGCTATACGAGCAGTACTTC. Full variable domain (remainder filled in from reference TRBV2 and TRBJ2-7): EPEVTQTPSHQVTQMGQEVILRCVPISNHLYFYWYRQILGQKVEFLVSFYNNEISEKSEIFDDQFSVERPDGSNFTLKIRSTKLEDSAMYFCASRTGALYEQYFGPGTRLTVT.

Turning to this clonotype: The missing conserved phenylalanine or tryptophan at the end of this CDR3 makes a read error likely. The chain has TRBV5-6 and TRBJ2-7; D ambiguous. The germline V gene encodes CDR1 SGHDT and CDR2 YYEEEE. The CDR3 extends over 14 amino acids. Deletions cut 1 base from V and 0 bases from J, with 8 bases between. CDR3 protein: CASSLPATSYEQYL. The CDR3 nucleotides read TGTGCCAGCAGCTTGCCAGCTACCTCCTACGAGCAGTACCTC.

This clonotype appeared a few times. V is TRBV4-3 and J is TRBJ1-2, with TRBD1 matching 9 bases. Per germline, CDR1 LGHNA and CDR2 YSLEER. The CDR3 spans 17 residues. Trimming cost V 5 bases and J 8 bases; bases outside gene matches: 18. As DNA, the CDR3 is TGCGCCAGCAGCTCACCGCTGGGACAGGGACCTATGAGGGGCTACACCTTC. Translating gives CASSSPLGQGPMRGYTF.

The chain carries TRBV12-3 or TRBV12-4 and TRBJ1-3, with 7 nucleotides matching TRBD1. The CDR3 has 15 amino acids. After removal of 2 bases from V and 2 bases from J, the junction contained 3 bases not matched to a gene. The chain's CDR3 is CASSLRGHAGNTIYF. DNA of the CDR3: TGTGCCAGCAGTTTAAGGGGGCATGCTGGAAACACCATATATTTT.

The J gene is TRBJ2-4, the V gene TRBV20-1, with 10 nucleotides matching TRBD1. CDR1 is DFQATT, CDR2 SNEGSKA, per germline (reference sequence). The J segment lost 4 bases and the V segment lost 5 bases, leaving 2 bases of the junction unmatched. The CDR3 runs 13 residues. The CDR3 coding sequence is TGCAGTGCTGGGACAGGGGCAAAAAACATTCAGTACTTC. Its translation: CSAGTGAKNIQYF.

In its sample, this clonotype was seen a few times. The CDR3 bases are TGTGCCATCAGTGACCCGGGACACTCCACCTACGAGCAGTACTTC. This codes for CAISDPGHSTYEQYF. The chain carries TRBV10-3 and TRBJ2-5; possible D gene TRBD1, 6 bases. Gene TRBJ2-7 matches the end of the DNA better, so the J call may be wrong. This CDR3 has 15 amino acids. Germline CDR1 is ENHRY and CDR2 is SYGVKD.

The CDR3 region is CASRRAGTSGETQYF. DNA of the CDR3: TGTGCCAGCAGACGGGCCGGGACTAGCGGGGAGACCCAGTACTTC. The rearrangement links TRBV7-6 to TRBJ2-5; 12 bases match TRBD2. The V gene end was trimmed by 6 bases and the J gene end by 5 bases; junction bases not matched to a gene: 7. Germline V CDR1 and CDR2: SGHVS, FNYEAQ. This CDR3 spans 15 amino acids.

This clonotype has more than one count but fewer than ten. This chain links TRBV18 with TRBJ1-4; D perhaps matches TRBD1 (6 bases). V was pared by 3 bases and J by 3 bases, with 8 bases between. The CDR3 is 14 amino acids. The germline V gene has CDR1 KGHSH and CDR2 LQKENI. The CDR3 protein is CASSPGQPNEKLFF. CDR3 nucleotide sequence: TGTGCCAGCTCACCGGGACAACCTAATGAAAAACTGTTTTTT.

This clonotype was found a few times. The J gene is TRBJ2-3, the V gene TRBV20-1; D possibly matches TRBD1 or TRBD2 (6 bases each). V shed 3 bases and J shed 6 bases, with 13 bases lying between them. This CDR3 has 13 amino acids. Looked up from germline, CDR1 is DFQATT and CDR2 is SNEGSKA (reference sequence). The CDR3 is CSARTGARDTQYF. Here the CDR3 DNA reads TGCAGTGCTAGGACGGGGGCGCGGGATACGCAGTATTTT.

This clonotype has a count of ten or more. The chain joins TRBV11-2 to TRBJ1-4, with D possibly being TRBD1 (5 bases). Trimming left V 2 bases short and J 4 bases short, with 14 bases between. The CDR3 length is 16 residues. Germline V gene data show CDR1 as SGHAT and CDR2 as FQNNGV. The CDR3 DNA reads TGTGCCAGCAGCTTACTCCCGACAGCGCGTAATGAAAAACTGTTTTTT. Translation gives CASSLLPTARNEKLFF.

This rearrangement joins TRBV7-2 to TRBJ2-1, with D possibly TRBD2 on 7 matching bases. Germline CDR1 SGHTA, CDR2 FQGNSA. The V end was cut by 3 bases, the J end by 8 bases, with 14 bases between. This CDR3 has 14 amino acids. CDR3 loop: CASSFRGGAHEQFF. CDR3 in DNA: TGTGCCAGCAGCTTTAGAGGGGGGGCTCATGAGCAGTTCTTC. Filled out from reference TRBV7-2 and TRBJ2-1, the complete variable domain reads GAGVSQSPSNKVTEKGKDVELRCDPISGHTALYWYRQSLGQGLEFLIYFQGNSAPDKSGLPSDRFSAERTGGSVSTLTIQRTQQEDSAVYLCASSFRGGAHEQFFGPGTRLTVL.

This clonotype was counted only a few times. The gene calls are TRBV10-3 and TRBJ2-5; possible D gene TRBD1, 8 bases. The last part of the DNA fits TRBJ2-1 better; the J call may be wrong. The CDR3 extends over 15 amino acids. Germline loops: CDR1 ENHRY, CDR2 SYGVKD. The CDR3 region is CATGARTGRGNEQFF. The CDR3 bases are TGTGCCACCGGGGCCAGGACAGGGAGGGGCAATGAGCAGTTCTTC.

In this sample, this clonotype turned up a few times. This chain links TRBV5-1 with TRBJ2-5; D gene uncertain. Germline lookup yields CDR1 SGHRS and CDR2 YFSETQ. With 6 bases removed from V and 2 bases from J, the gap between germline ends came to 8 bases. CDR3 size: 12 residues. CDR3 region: CASKLGQETQYF. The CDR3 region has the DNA TGCGCCAGCAAATTGGGGCAAGAGACCCAGTACTTC.

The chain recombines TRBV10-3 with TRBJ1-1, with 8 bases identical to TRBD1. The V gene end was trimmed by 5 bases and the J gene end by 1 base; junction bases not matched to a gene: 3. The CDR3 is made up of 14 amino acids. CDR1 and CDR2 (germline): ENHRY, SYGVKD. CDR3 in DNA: TGTGCCATCAGTTATGGGACAGGGAACACTGAAGCTTTCTTT. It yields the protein CAISYGTGNTEAFF.

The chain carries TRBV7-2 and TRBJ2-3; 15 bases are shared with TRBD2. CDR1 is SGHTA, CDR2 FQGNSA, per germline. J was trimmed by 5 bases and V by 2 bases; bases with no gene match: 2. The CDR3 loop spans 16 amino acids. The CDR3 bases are TGTGCCAGCAGCTTACAGGGACTAGCGGGGGGAGATACGCAGTATTTT. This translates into CASSLQGLAGGDTQYF.

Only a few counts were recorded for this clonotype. CDR3 in amino acids: CASSPSTGGNQPQHF. The CDR3 DNA reads TGTGCCAGCAGCCCTAGCACAGGGGGCAATCAGCCCCAGCATTTT. The chain is built from TRBV5-6 and TRBJ1-5; 7 nucleotides agree with TRBD1. V lost 4 bases to trimming and J lost 2 bases; unmatched junction nucleotides: 6. Germline CDR1 and CDR2: SGHDT and YYEEEE. The CDR3 totals 15 residues.

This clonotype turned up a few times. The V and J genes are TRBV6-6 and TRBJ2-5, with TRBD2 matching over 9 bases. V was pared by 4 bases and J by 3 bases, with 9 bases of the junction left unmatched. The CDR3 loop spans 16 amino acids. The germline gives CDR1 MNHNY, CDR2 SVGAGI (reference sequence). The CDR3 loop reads CASSSPPASGEETQYF. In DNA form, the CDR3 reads TGTGCCAGCAGTTCCCCTCCGGCTAGCGGGGAAGAGACCCAGTACTTC.

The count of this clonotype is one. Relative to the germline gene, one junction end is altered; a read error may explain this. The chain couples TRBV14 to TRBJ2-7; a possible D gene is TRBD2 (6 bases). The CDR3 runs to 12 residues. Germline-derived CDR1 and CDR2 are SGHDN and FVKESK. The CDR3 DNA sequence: TGTGCCAGCAGCCCTAGGTCTCGGGAGCAGTGCTTC. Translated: CASSPRSREQCF.

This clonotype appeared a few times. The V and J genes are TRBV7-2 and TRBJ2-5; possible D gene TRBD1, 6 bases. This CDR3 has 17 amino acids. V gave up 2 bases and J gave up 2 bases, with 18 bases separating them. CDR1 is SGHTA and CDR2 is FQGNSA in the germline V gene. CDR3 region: CASSLKWGSGQQETQYF. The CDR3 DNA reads TGTGCCAGCAGCTTAAAATGGGGGTCGGGACAACAAGAGACCCAGTACTTC.

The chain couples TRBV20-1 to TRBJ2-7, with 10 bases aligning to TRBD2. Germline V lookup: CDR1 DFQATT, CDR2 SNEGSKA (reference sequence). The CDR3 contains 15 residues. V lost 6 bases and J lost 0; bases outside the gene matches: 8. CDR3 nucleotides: TGCAGTGCCGCCGGGACTAGCGTTAGCTCCTACGAGCAGTACTTC. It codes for CSAAGTSVSSYEQYF.

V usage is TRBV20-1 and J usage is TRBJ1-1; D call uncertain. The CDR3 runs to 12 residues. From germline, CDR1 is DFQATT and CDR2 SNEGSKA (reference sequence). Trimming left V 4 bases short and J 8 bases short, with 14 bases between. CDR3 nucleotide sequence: TGCAGTGCTACCAAACCCGGACCCGAAGCTTTCTTT. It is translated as CSATKPGPEAFF.

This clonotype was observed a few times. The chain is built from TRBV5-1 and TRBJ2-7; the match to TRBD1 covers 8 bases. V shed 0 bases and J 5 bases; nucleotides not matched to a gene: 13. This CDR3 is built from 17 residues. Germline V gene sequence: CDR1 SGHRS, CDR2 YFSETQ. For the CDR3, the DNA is TGCGCCAGCAGCTTGGCCGGGCTCGGACAGGGAACCCACGAGCAGTACTTC. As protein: CASSLAGLGQGTHEQYF. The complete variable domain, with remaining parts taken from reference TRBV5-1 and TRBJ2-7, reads KAGVTQTPRYLIKTRGQQVTLSCSPISGHRSVSWYQQTPGQGLQFLFEYFSETQRNKGNFPGRFSGRQFSNSRSEMNVSTLELGDSALYLCASSLAGLGQGTHEQYFGPGTRLTVT.

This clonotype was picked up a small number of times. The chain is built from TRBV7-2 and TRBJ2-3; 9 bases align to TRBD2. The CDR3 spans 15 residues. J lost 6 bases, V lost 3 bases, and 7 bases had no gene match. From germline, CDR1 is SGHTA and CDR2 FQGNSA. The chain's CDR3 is CASSFFAGGYDTQYF. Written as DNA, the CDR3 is TGTGCCAGCAGCTTCTTCGCGGGGGGGTACGATACGCAGTATTTT.

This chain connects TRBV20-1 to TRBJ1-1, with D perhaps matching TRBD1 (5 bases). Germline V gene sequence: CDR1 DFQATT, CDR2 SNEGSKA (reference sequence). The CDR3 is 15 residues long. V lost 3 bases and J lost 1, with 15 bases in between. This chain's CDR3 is CSASSSQTGNTEAFF. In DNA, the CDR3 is TGCAGTGCTAGTAGTTCCCAAACAGGGAACACTGAAGCTTTCTTT.

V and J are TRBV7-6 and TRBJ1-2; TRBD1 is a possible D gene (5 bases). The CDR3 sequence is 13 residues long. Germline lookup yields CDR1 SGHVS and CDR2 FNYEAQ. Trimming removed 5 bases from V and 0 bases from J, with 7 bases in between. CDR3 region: CASSRQSNYGYTF. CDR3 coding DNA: TGTGCCAGCAGCCGACAGTCTAACTATGGCTACACCTTC.

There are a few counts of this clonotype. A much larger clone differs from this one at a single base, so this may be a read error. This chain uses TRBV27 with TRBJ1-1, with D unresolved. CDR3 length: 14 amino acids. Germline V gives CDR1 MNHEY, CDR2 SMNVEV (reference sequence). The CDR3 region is CASSFVCCDTVAFF. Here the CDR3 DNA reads TGTGCCAGCAGTTTTGTTTGTTGTGACACTGTAGCTTTCTTT.

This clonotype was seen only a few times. CDR3 coding DNA: TGTGCCAGCAGCTTAGCCCGAGGGGGATACTACGAGCAGTACTTC. Translating gives CASSLARGGYYEQYF. The rearrangement uses TRBV7-6 and TRBJ2-7; tentatively, D is TRBD1 (6 bases). This CDR3 contains 15 residues. The germline V and J ends were trimmed by 0 bases and 3 bases, with 12 bases remaining between them. Germline CDR1 and CDR2: SGHVS and FNYEAQ.

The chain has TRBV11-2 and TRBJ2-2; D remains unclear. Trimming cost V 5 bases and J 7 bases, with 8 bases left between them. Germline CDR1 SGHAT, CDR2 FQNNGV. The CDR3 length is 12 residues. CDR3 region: CASSPVRGELFF. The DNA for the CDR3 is TGTGCCAGCAGCCCTGTCCGCGGGGAGCTGTTTTTT.